Following are 14 T cell receptor beta chains from one sample sequenced in a study of siplizumab effects on memory and regulatory T cells. Sequenced by immunoSEQ multiplex PCR; TCRdb stores in-frame clones only, minus some. This table holds 100,000 or so clones, 92% found once. Sequencing was carried out using CD4+ T cells sorted from blood. The source is a human donor in good health.

The V gene is TRBV27, the J gene TRBJ1-2; D is ambiguous. CDR3 length equals 16 residues. Germline assignment: CDR1 MNHEY and CDR2 SMNVEV (reference sequence). V was shortened by 0 bases and J by 1 base, with 12 bases between the two germline ends. This CDR3 reads CASSLSFLRDNYGYTF. In nucleotides, the CDR3 is TGTGCCAGCAGTTTATCGTTTCTCCGAGATAACTATGGCTACACCTTC.

V is TRBV5-1 and J is TRBJ2-1; TRBD2 aligns across 10 bases. V dropped 4 bases and J dropped 4; count of bases not matched to a gene: 11. The V gene's germline CDR1 is SGHRS and CDR2 YFSETQ. This CDR3 region has 17 residues. The CDR3 spells CASSGGISGRLYNEQFF. The CDR3 coding sequence is TGCGCCAGCAGCGGGGGGATTAGCGGGAGGTTATACAATGAGCAGTTCTTC.

The chain recombines TRBV15 with TRBJ1-1; a weak D match, TRBD1 (5 bases). The CDR3 totals 13 residues. The ends were cut back, 3 bases at V and 3 bases at J, with 8 bases in the middle. CDR1 and CDR2 from the germline V gene are LNHNV and YYDKDF (reference sequence). CDR3 protein: CATSSQGYTEAFF. Here the CDR3 DNA reads TGTGCCACCAGCAGTCAGGGTTACACTGAAGCTTTCTTT. Combining the CDR3 with reference TRBV15 and TRBJ1-1 gives the whole variable domain DAMVIQNPRYQVTQFGKPVTLSCSQTLNHNVMYWYQQKSSQAPKLLFHYYDKDFNNEADTPDNFQSRRPNTSFCFLDIRSPGLGDTAMYLCATSSQGYTEAFFGQGTRLTVV.

The chain uses TRBV7-8 and TRBJ1-3; unclear D gene. This CDR3 is built from 15 residues. Germline loops: CDR1 SGHVS, CDR2 FQNEAQ. V lost 1 base and J lost 0, with 7 bases in between. The CDR3 spells CASSLGPSSGNTIYF. CDR3 DNA: TGTGCCAGCAGCTTAGGGCCGAGCTCTGGAAACACCATATATTTT.

The chain employs TRBV5-1 and TRBJ1-2; possibly TRBD1 for D (5 bases). The CDR3 extends over 12 amino acids. V lost 5 bases to trimming and J lost 7 bases, with 12 bases between them. CDR1 is SGHRS and CDR2 is YFSETQ in the germline V gene. The CDR3 protein is CASSPGTTGYTF. The CDR3 nucleotides read TGCGCCAGCAGTCCAGGGACTACTGGCTACACCTTC.

This chain links TRBV7-6 with TRBJ2-2; perhaps TRBD2 as D (6 bases). CDR3 length equals 14 residues. Trimming removed 8 bases from V and 5 bases from J, with 15 bases in between. Germline CDR1 is SGHVS and CDR2 is FNYEAQ. DNA of the CDR3: TGTGCCAGCGGGCGGGACCAAGGGACCGGGGAGCTGTTTTTT. It specifies CASGRDQGTGELFF.

The chain has TRBV6-1 and TRBJ1-2; D uncertain. Looked up from germline, CDR1 is MNHNS and CDR2 is SASEGT. This CDR3 spans 11 amino acids. V dropped 6 bases and J dropped 3 bases, with 5 bases sitting between them. The CDR3 nucleotides are TGTGCCAGCAGAGACTACTATGGCTACACCTTC. This encodes CASRDYYGYTF.

The CDR3 nucleotides read TGTGCCAGCAGTGAGGGGGCTTTAGCCAAAAACATTCAGTACTTC. As protein: CASSEGALAKNIQYF. V usage is TRBV25-1 and J usage is TRBJ2-4; a weak D match, TRBD1 (6 bases). The CDR3 extends over 15 amino acids. The ends were cut back, 3 bases at V and 0 bases at J, with 9 bases in the middle. Germline assignment: CDR1 MGHDK and CDR2 SYGVNS.

The chain recombines TRBV5-6 with TRBJ2-4; D may be TRBD1 or TRBD2 (7 bases each). CDR1 and CDR2 from the germline V gene are SGHDT and YYEEEE. This CDR3 contains 17 residues. Trimming removed 4 bases from V and 3 bases from J, with 20 bases in between. In DNA, the CDR3 is TGTGCCAGCAGCACGAGACAGGGAGGGTATGGCAAAAACATTCAGTACTTC. Residues: CASSTRQGGYGKNIQYF.

This clone was recorded only once. The chain employs TRBV5-1 and TRBJ2-2; unclear D gene. Germline V gene data show CDR1 as SGHRS and CDR2 as YFSETQ. The CDR3 is made up of 16 amino acids. V lost 3 bases, J lost 0 bases, and 12 bases lay in between. The CDR3 sequence is CASSSERTTNTGELFF. In DNA form, the CDR3 reads TGCGCCAGCAGCTCCGAGCGAACCACGAACACCGGGGAGCTGTTTTTT.

This chain links TRBV5-4 with TRBJ2-1; D perhaps matches TRBD1 (5 bases). Germline V lookup: CDR1 SGHNT, CDR2 YYREEE (reference sequence). With 5 bases removed from V and 1 base from J, the gap between germline ends came to 13 bases. This CDR3 contains 15 residues. In DNA form, the CDR3 reads TGTGCCAGCAGTCCCAGGGAACGGTCCTACAATGAGCAGTTCTTC. This sequence encodes CASSPRERSYNEQFF.

CDR3 sequence (DNA): TGTGCCAGCATGCCGGGGACCAACACCGGGGAGCTGTTTTTT. Translating it yields CASMPGTNTGELFF. This chain links TRBV6-1 with TRBJ2-2, with D tentatively TRBD1 or TRBD2 (5 bases each). Germline lookup yields CDR1 MNHNS and CDR2 SASEGT. This CDR3 is built from 14 residues. V was shortened by 7 bases and J by 2 bases, with 11 bases between the two germline ends.

J is TRBJ1-1 and V is TRBV27; the D is unclear. CDR3 length: 13 residues. Germline V gene sequence: CDR1 MNHEY, CDR2 SMNVEV (reference sequence). V was pared by 7 bases and J by 1 base, with 10 bases between. The CDR3 coding sequence is TGTGCCAGCATAAATCAGGCGAACACTGAAGCTTTCTTT. It yields the protein CASINQANTEAFF.

V is TRBV6-6 and J is TRBJ2-1; D unclear. This CDR3 spans 15 amino acids. Trimming stripped 2 bases from V and 5 bases from J, with 13 bases between. Germline V gene data show CDR1 as MNHNY and CDR2 as SVGAGI (reference sequence). The CDR3 DNA reads as TGTGCCAGCAGTTACAGCTTACGGACCGACAATGAGCAGTTCTTC. Translating gives CASSYSLRTDNEQFF.